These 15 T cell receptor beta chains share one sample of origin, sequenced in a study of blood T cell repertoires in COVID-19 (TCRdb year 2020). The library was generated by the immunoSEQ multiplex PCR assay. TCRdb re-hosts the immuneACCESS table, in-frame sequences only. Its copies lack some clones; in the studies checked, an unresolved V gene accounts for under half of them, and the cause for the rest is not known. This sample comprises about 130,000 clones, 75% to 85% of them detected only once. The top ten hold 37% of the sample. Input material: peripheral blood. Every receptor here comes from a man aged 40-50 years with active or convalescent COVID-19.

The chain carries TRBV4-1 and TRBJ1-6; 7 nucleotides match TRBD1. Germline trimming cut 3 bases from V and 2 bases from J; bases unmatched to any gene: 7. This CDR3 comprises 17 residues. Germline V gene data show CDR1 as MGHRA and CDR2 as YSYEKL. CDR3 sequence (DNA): TGCGCCAGCAGCCATACCGACAGGGATACCTATAATTCACCCCTCCACTTT. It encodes CASSHTDRDTYNSPLHF.

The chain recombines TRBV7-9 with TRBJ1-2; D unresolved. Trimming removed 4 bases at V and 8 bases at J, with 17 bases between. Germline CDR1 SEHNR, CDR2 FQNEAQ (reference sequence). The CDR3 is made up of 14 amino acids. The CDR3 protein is CASSSAGGVSGYTF. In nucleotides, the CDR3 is TGTGCCAGCAGCTCCGCCGGCGGGGTCTCCGGCTACACCTTC.

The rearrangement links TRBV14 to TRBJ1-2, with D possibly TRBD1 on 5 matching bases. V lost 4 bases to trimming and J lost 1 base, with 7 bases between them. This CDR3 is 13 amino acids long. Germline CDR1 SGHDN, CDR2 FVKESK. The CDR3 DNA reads TGTGCCAGCAGCCCCCAGGGTAACTATGGCTACACCTTC. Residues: CASSPQGNYGYTF.

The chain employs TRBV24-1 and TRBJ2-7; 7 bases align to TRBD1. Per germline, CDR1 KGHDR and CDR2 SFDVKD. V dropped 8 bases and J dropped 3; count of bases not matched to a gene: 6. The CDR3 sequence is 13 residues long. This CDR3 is CATTWDRFYEQYF. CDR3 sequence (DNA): TGTGCCACCACCTGGGACAGATTCTACGAGCAGTACTTC.

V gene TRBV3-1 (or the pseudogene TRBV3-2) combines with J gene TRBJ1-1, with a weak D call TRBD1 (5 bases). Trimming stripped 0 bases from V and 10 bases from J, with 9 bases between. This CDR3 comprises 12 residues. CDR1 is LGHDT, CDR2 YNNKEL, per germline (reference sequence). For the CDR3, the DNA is TGTGCCAGCAGCCAAGAGGCGGGGGGAGCTTTCTTT. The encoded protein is CASSQEAGGAFF.

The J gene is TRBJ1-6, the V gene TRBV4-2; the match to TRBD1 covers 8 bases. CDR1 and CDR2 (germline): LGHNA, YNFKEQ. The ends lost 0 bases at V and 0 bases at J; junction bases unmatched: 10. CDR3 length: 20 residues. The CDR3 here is CASSQDVFQGASSYNSPLHF. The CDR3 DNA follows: TGTGCCAGCAGCCAAGATGTCTTCCAGGGGGCGAGCTCCTATAATTCACCCCTCCACTTT.

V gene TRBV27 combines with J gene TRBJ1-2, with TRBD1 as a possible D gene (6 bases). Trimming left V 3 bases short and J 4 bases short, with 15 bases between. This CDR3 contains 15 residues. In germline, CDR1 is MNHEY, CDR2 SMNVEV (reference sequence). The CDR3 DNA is TGTGCCAGCAGTTTTGGGGGCAGAGTTGGCTATGGCTACACCTTC. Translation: CASSFGGRVGYGYTF.

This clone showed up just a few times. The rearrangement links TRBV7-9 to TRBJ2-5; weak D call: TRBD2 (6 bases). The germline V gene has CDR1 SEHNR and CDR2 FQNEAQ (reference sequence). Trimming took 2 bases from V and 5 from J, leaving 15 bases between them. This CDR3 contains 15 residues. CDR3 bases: TGTGCCAGCAGCTTATCCGGGAGTGTCGGTGAGACCCAGTACTTC. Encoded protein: CASSLSGSVGETQYF.

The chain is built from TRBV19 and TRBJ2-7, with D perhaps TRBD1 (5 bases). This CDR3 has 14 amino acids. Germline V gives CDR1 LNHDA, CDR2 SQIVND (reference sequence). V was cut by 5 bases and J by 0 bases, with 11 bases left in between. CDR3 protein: CASSPGIGSYEQYF. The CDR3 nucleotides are TGTGCCAGTAGTCCAGGGATCGGCTCCTACGAGCAGTACTTC.

The CDR3 DNA is TGTGCCAGCAGCTTGGCACTAGCCAACACCGGGGAGCTGTTTTTT. This codes for CASSLALANTGELFF. The chain uses TRBV5-4 and TRBJ2-2; TRBD2 is a possible D gene (6 bases). This CDR3 comprises 15 residues. V was pared by 0 bases and J by 2 bases, with 8 bases between. Germline V gives CDR1 SGHNT, CDR2 YYREEE (reference sequence).

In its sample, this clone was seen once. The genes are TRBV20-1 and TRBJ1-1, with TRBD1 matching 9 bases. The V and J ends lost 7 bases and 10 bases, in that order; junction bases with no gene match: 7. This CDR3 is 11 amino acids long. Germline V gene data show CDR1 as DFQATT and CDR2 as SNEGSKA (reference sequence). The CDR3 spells CSGDRAMGAFF. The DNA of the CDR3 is TGCAGTGGGGACAGGGCCATGGGAGCTTTCTTT.

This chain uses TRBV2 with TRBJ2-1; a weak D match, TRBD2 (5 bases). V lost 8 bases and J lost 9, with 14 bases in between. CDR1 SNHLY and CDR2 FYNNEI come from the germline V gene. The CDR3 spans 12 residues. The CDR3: CASGQPGSEQFF. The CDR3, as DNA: TGTGCCAGCGGCCAGCCGGGGAGTGAGCAGTTCTTC.

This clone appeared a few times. DNA of the CDR3: TGTGCCAGCAAGGTGGAGGAAAAACTGTTTTTT. Translated, it gives CASKVEEKLFF. The V gene is TRBV6-5, the J gene TRBJ1-4; no reliable D call. Looked up from germline, CDR1 is MNHEY and CDR2 is SVGAGI. V lost 7 bases and J lost 8, with 8 bases in between. This CDR3 spans 11 amino acids.

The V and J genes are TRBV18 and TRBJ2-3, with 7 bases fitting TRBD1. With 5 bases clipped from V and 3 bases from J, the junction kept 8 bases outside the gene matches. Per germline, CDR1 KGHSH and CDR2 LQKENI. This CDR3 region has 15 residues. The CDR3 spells CASSFDRVGTDTQYF. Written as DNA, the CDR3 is TGTGCCAGCTCATTCGACAGGGTGGGAACAGATACGCAGTATTTT.

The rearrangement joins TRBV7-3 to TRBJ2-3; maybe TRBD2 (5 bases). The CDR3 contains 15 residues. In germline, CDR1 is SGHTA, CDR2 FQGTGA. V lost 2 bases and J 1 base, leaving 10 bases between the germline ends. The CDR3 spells CASSLQSGRTDTQYF. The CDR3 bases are TGTGCCAGCAGCTTACAAAGCGGTCGCACAGATACGCAGTATTTT. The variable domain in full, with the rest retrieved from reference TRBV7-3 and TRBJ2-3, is GAGVSQTPSNKVTEKGKYVELRCDPISGHTALYWYRQSLGQGPEFLIYFQGTGAADDSGLPNDRFFAVRPEGSVSTLKIQRTERGDSAVYLCASSLQSGRTDTQYFGPGTRLTVL.